Reported below is one T cell receptor beta chain. Its antigen is undetermined. The entry originates in a study of T cells in Graves' hyperthyroidism and ophthalmopathy. Study in general: Peripheral blood draws took place at initial diagnosis, ahead of any treatment. Broader study findings: Peripheral blood also featured most of the thyroid clonotypes expanded above 0.001.

The diagnoses drew upon clinical symptoms, serum thyroxine and TRAb, thyroid ultrasound and orbital computed tomography. TCR beta CDR3 regions were amplified from RNA. In the first-round RT-PCR of the TCR CDR3, the HTBI primer set was used. TCRdb recomputed calls from the multiplex PCR reads with MiXCR, one row per CDR3 protein. The data hold approximately 430,000 distinct CDR3 sequences, with about 14% observed a single time. The CDR3 covers 15 residues. With 6 bases clipped from V and 1 base from J, the junction kept 5 bases outside the gene matches. The chain employs TRBV12-3 or TRBV12-4 and TRBJ1-5; 8 bases line up with TRBD1. Source material: blood. The TCR was taken from a man younger than 35 with Graves' ophthalmopathy. DNA for the CDR3: TGTGCCAGCAGCCCGGACAGGGCAAGCAATCAGCCCCAGCATTTT. This gives the protein CASSPDRASNQPQHF.